What follows is one T cell receptor (beta chain) and its context. Its cognate antigen is unknown. The data are from a study of CD8 T cells in ankylosing spondylitis. Looked up from germline, CDR1 is MNHEY and CDR2 is SVGAGI. The CDR3 loop spans 16 amino acids. Between the trimmed V and J ends, which lost 2 bases and 0 bases, there was a span of 14 bases. TCRdb re-called the 5' RACE reads with MiXCR, one entry per CDR3 protein. This table has under 850,000 distinct CDR3 sequences, around 20% appearing once. Whole-study results and caveats: A TCR beta motif made of about 8 highly homologous variants seemed typical of ankylosing spondylitis blood. CD8+ disease-linked clones were present at relatively low frequencies in blood.

The rearrangement links TRBV6-5 to TRBJ2-7, with a possible D match to TRBD2 (5 bases). Input material: blood, either unsorted or a sorted T cell fraction (not recorded which). This TCR came from a male donor with ankylosing spondylitis. The CDR3 coding sequence is TGTGCCAGCAGTTACACGTCGGGGTCCAGCTCCTACGAGCAGTACTTC. Translating gives CASSYTSGSSSYEQYF.